The 6 T cell receptor beta chains given below trace back to one sample, sequenced in a study of T cell repertoires in cytomegalovirus infection. For these TCRs, the target antigens are not known. One entry per CDR3 protein results from TCRdb running MiXCR on the reads. The sample contains about 71,000 distinct CDR3 sequences, approximately 20% of which appear only once. This sample comprised CD8+ T cells from cultured PBMCs, obtained from culture after CMV antigen stimulation. The receptors here all came from a human donor in good health (CMV status not recorded). Some clones in this sample may be carry-over from other donors' samples.

J is TRBJ2-7 and V is TRBV7-6, with no clear D. The CDR3 is made up of 11 amino acids. Germline CDR1 SGHVS, CDR2 FNYEAQ. V lost 4 bases to trimming and J lost 6 bases, with 7 bases between them. Written as DNA, the CDR3 is TGTGCCAGCAGCTCCAATCGCGAGCAGTACTTC. It translates to CASSSNREQYF.

This clonotype was observed a handful of times. This rearrangement joins TRBV7-9 to TRBJ1-4, with D tentatively TRBD1 (5 bases). Trimming removed 3 bases at V and 10 bases at J, with 12 bases between. Germline loops: CDR1 SEHNR, CDR2 FQNEAQ (reference sequence). CDR3 length equals 13 residues. The chain's CDR3 is CASSFPGEGKLFF. For the CDR3, the DNA is TGTGCCAGCAGCTTCCCGGGGGAGGGAAAACTGTTTTTT.

This sequence joins TRBV27 and TRBJ1-4, with D maybe TRBD1 (6 bases). The germline V and J ends were trimmed by 5 bases and 5 bases, with 21 bases remaining between them. In germline, CDR1 is MNHEY, CDR2 SMNVEV (reference sequence). CDR3 length: 17 residues. The CDR3 protein is CASSTTPLRGSNEKLFF. The CDR3 nucleotides are TGTGCCAGCAGTACCACTCCCCTTAGGGGGAGCAATGAAAAACTGTTTTTT.

This clonotype was observed a few times. The chain joins TRBV7-6 to TRBJ1-2; TRBD1 agrees at 8 bases. The CDR3 is made up of 16 amino acids. The J segment lost 2 bases and the V segment lost 5 bases, leaving 10 bases of the junction unmatched. The germline gives CDR1 SGHVS, CDR2 FNYEAQ. The CDR3 DNA follows: TGTGCCAGCAGCGACCGACAGGGGATGAGCAACTATGGCTACACCTTC. The encoded protein is CASSDRQGMSNYGYTF.

This chain uses TRBV30 with TRBJ1-1, with no clear D. CDR1 GTSNPN and CDR2 SVGIG come from the germline V gene (reference sequence). Trimming took 5 bases from V and 7 from J, leaving 11 bases between them. The length of the CDR3 is 11 residues. This CDR3 reads CAWSRTLEAFF. CDR3 sequence (DNA): TGTGCCTGGTCCAGGACCCTTGAAGCTTTCTTT.

This clonotype was counted only a few times. The J gene is TRBJ1-6, the V gene TRBV27; D ambiguous. Germline lookup yields CDR1 MNHEY and CDR2 SMNVEV (reference sequence). The CDR3 runs 14 residues. Trimming cost V 3 bases and J 9 bases, with 12 bases left between them. The CDR3 here is CASSLGTTISPLHF. Here the CDR3 DNA reads TGTGCCAGCAGTTTGGGCACAACTATTTCACCCCTCCACTTT.